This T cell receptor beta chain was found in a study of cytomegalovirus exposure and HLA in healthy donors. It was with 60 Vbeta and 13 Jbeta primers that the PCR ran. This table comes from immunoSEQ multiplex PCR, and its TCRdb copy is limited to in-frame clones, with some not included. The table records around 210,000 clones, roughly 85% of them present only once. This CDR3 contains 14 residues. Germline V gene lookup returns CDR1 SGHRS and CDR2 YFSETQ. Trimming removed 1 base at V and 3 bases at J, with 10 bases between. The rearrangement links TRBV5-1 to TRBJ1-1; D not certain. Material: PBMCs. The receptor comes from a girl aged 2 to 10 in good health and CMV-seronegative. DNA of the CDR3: TGCGCCAGCAGCTTGCGGAGGATGGACACTGAAGCTTTCTTT. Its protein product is CASSLRRMDTEAFF. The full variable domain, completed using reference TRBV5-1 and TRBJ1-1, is KAGVTQTPRYLIKTRGQQVTLSCSPISGHRSVSWYQQTPGQGLQFLFEYFSETQRNKGNFPGRFSGRQFSNSRSEMNVSTLELGDSALYLCASSLRRMDTEAFFGQGTRLTVV.